The rows below give T cell receptor beta chains drawn from one sample of a study of regulatory T cells in long-lasting Graves disease. MiXCR, applied by TCRdb to the multiplex PCR reads, yields one record per CDR3 protein. The sample lists roughly 700,000 distinct CDR3 sequences, around 30% occurring once. Material: peripheral blood mononuclear cells (PBMCs), obtained when the disease was refractory, from a patient treated with antithyroid drugs. These receptors all come from a female donor with Graves disease. CDR3s include the opening cysteine and the closing phenylalanine or tryptophan. Fields, in order: J gene, V gene, D gene, clone size, CDR3 protein, CDR3 DNA. The D gene is left open where the match is weak. A row's size may be missing; if present it is once, few, many or a size class.

J: TRBJ1-5
V: TRBV28
D: NA
size: many
CDR3: CASSLFARAHQPQHF
DNA: TGTGCCAGCAGTTTATTTGCCAGAGCCCATCAGCCCCAGCATTTT

J: TRBJ2-7
V: TRBV27
D: NA
size: few
CDR3: CASSFAHQGIKKQYF
DNA: TGTGCCAGCAGTTTTGCTCATCAGGGGATTAAGAAGCAGTACTTC

J: TRBJ2-5
V: TRBV6-1
D: NA
size: few
CDR3: CASSEASVSVAPLVF
DNA: TGTGCCAGCAGTGAAGCTTCGGTATCAGTTGCTCCACTAGTCTTC

J: TRBJ2-2
V: TRBV29-1
D: TRBD1
size: few
CDR3: CSARDRGHTGELFF
DNA: TGCAGCGCCAGGGACAGGGGCCACACCGGGGAGCTGTTTTTT

J: TRBJ1-1
V: TRBV28
D: NA
size: many
CDR3: CASSFPGYNTEAFF
DNA: TGTGCCAGCAGTTTCCCAGGGTATAACACTGAAGCTTTCTTT

J: TRBJ2-7
V: TRBV10-3
D: NA
size: few
CDR3: CAISESNALDEQYF
DNA: TGTGCCATCAGTGAGTCCAATGCTTTGGACGAGCAGTACTTC

J: TRBJ2-2
V: TRBV6-1
D: TRBD1
size: few
CDR3: CASSEVRGRSQAGELFF
DNA: TGTGCCAGCAGTGAAGTGAGGGGGCGCAGTCAGGCCGGGGAGCTGTTTTTT

J: TRBJ1-1
V: TRBV3-1
D: NA
size: few
CDR3: CASSQGHGGGTEAFF
DNA: TGTGCCAGCAGCCAAGGCCACGGGGGTGGGACTGAAGCTTTCTTT

J: TRBJ2-5
V: TRBV28
D: NA
size: many
CDR3: CASSFHPDQETQYF
DNA: TGTGCCAGCAGTTTTCACCCGGACCAAGAGACCCAGTACTTC

J: TRBJ1-5
V: TRBV12-3/TRBV12-4
D: TRBD1
size: many
CDR3: CASSLGGQGYSNQPQHF
DNA: TGTGCCAGCAGTTTAGGGGGACAGGGATATAGCAATCAGCCCCAGCATTTT

J: TRBJ1-3
V: TRBV12-3/TRBV12-4
D: NA
size: few
CDR3: CASSSSTGNTIYF
DNA: TGTGCCAGCAGTTCAAGTACTGGAAACACCATATATTTT

J: TRBJ2-1
V: TRBV6-1
D: TRBD2
size: few
CDR3: CASTGELAGGPRNEQFF
DNA: TGTGCCAGCACCGGGGAACTAGCGGGAGGACCCCGGAATGAGCAGTTCTTC

J: TRBJ2-5
V: TRBV12-3/TRBV12-4
D: TRBD2
size: NA
CDR3: CASSSREDVMPETQYF
DNA: TGTGCCAGCAGTTCCCGGGAGGATGTTATGCCAGAGACCCAGTACTTC

J: TRBJ1-6
V: TRBV9
D: TRBD1
size: few
CDR3: CASSPGQTGTPLHF
DNA: TGTGCCAGCAGCCCGGGACAGACGGGAACCCCCCTCCACTTT

J: TRBJ1-1
V: TRBV30
D: NA
size: many
CDR3: CAWSSWGGEDTEAFF
DNA: TGTGCCTGGAGTTCCTGGGGAGGGGAGGACACTGAAGCTTTCTTT